The 24 T cell receptor beta chains given below trace back to one sample, sequenced in a study of shared clonotypes between healthy human individuals. Some clones are missing from TCRdb's copy, which holds only in-frame ones; the method was immunoSEQ multiplex PCR. The table lists about 980,000 clones, approximately 80% of them singletons, with about 1.5% in the top ten. Sequencing input: memory CD4+ T cells sorted from blood. Specified subset: CD45RA-negative fraction. The receptor source for this set is a man younger than 35 in good health.

The genes are TRBV6-1 and TRBJ2-5, with TRBD2 matching over 7 bases. The CDR3 runs 16 residues. The junction had 10 bases not matched to a gene; V was cut back by 4 bases and J by 2 bases. Germline V gives CDR1 MNHNS, CDR2 SASEGT. The CDR3 DNA follows: TGTGCCAGCAGTGCCTTCAGCGGGATGGGGCAAGAGACCCAGTACTTC. It codes for CASSAFSGMGQETQYF.

The V call is TRBV30, the J call TRBJ1-6, with D unclear. The V gene lost 3 bases and the J gene lost 7 bases, with 10 bases spanning the gap. The germline V gene has CDR1 GTSNPN and CDR2 SVGIG (reference sequence). This CDR3 region has 13 residues. CDR3: CAWRVGENSPLHF. The CDR3 DNA reads as TGTGCCTGGAGAGTCGGGGAAAATTCACCCCTCCACTTT.

V usage is TRBV5-1 and J usage is TRBJ2-1; possibly TRBD1 for D (6 bases). From germline, CDR1 is SGHRS and CDR2 YFSETQ. The V end was cut by 0 bases, the J end by 10 bases, with 8 bases between. The CDR3 is made up of 12 amino acids. The CDR3 spells CASSLERGEQFF. The CDR3 DNA follows: TGCGCCAGCAGCTTGGAAAGGGGGGAGCAGTTCTTC. Together with reference TRBV5-1 and TRBJ2-1, the CDR3 gives the full variable domain: KAGVTQTPRYLIKTRGQQVTLSCSPISGHRSVSWYQQTPGQGLQFLFEYFSETQRNKGNFPGRFSGRQFSNSRSEMNVSTLELGDSALYLCASSLERGEQFFGPGTRLTVL.

The chain employs TRBV2 and TRBJ1-6; 11 nucleotides line up with TRBD1. J was trimmed by 7 bases and V by 4 bases; bases with no gene match: 3. CDR1 and CDR2 from the germline V gene are SNHLY and FYNNEI. The CDR3 sequence is 15 residues long. The CDR3 sequence: CASSVGQGANSPLHF. DNA of the CDR3: TGTGCCAGCAGTGTCGGACAGGGGGCAAATTCACCCCTCCACTTT.

The chain links TRBV23-1 to TRBJ2-1; D gene uncertain. TRBV23-1 is classed as an ORF, of uncertain function. This CDR3 is 14 amino acids long. Trimming took off 7 bases at V and 2 bases at J, with 12 bases between the two ends. The chain's CDR3 is CASNPAGTYNEQFF. The CDR3 DNA is TGCGCCAGCAATCCGGCCGGTACCTACAATGAGCAGTTCTTC.

J is TRBJ2-7 and V is TRBV20-1; D remains ambiguous. The CDR3 sequence is 11 residues long. CDR1 DFQATT and CDR2 SNEGSKA come from the germline V gene (reference sequence). CDR3 sequence reads: CRATASYEQYF. The DNA for the CDR3 is TGCAGAGCAACAGCCTCCTACGAGCAGTACTTC.

The chain couples TRBV27 to TRBJ1-1, with 7 positions matching TRBD1. This CDR3 is 15 amino acids long. The V gene's germline CDR1 is MNHEY and CDR2 SMNVEV (reference sequence). J gave up 1 base and V 2 bases, and 4 bases lay outside the gene matches. In nucleotides, the CDR3 is TGTGCCAGCAGTTTAGCTGGGACAGCGAACACTGAAGCTTTCTTT. It translates to CASSLAGTANTEAFF.

This rearrangement joins TRBV11-2 to TRBJ1-1; D gene ambiguous. The CDR3 extends over 13 amino acids. The V end was cut by 5 bases, the J end by 3 bases, with 10 bases between. Germline-derived CDR1 and CDR2 are SGHAT and FQNNGV. The CDR3 is CASSLRRYTEAFF. CDR3 nucleotides: TGTGCCAGCAGCCTCCGCCGGTACACTGAAGCTTTCTTT.

This clone occurred a few times. Other DNA sequences from this sample encode an identical CDR3 as well. This chain uses TRBV18 with TRBJ2-7; the D gene is possibly TRBD1 (6 bases). Germline assignment: CDR1 KGHSH and CDR2 LQKENI. The CDR3 sequence is 13 residues long. The V end was cut by 1 base, the J end by 3 bases, with 7 bases between. The CDR3 spells CASSPQGHYEQYF. CDR3 nucleotides: TGTGCCAGCTCACCACAGGGACACTACGAGCAGTACTTC.

In this sample, this clone turned up a few times. The chain is built from TRBV10-1 and TRBJ1-1; D is uncertain. Between the trimmed V and J ends, which lost 3 bases and 1 base, there was a span of 6 bases. The CDR3 length is 13 residues. Germline-derived CDR1 and CDR2 are WNHNN and SYGVQD (reference sequence). In DNA form, the CDR3 reads TGCGCCAGCAGTGACAATAAGAACACTGAAGCTTTCTTT. Translated: CASSDNKNTEAFF.

This clone was seen once. V gene TRBV9 combines with J gene TRBJ1-6, with 7 bases matching TRBD1. The CDR3 has 15 residues. V lost 4 bases, J lost 8 bases, and 9 bases stayed unmatched. From germline, CDR1 is SGDLS and CDR2 YYNGEE. For the CDR3, the DNA is TGTGCCAGCAGCTCAGGGGGGAGGGAGGATTCACCCCTCCACTTT. Its protein product is CASSSGGREDSPLHF.

The chain uses TRBV6-6 and TRBJ2-7; D not certain. The germline V and J ends were trimmed by 0 bases and 0 bases, with 6 bases remaining between them. Germline loops: CDR1 MNHNY, CDR2 SVGAGI (reference sequence). This CDR3 is 14 amino acids long. CDR3 loop: CASSYSRNSYEQYF. The CDR3, as DNA: TGTGCCAGCAGTTACTCCAGGAACTCCTACGAGCAGTACTTC.

The J gene is TRBJ2-3, the V gene TRBV5-1; tentative D call: TRBD2 (5 bases). Trimming removed 2 bases at V and 2 bases at J, with 9 bases between. In germline, CDR1 is SGHRS, CDR2 YFSETQ. There are 14 residues in the CDR3. The CDR3 sequence is CASSLDGVTDTQYF. DNA for the CDR3: TGCGCCAGCAGCTTAGACGGGGTCACAGATACGCAGTATTTT.

J is TRBJ2-3 and V is TRBV18; no definite D call. Germline loops: CDR1 KGHSH, CDR2 LQKENI. V was shortened by 3 bases and J by 3 bases, with 13 bases between the two germline ends. CDR3 size: 15 residues. The CDR3 here is CASSPFGVLTDTQYF. The CDR3 DNA reads as TGTGCCAGCTCACCCTTTGGAGTATTGACAGATACGCAGTATTTT.

The chain carries TRBV30 and TRBJ2-7, with D hard to call. The ends were cut back, 3 bases at V and 3 bases at J, with 12 bases in the middle. From germline, CDR1 is GTSNPN and CDR2 SVGIG (reference sequence). The CDR3 extends over 13 amino acids. CDR3 DNA: TGTGCCTGGAGCCCTATTGAGTACTACGAGCAGTACTTC. The encoded protein is CAWSPIEYYEQYF. Complete variable domain (other parts from reference TRBV30 and TRBJ2-7): SQTIHQWPATLVQPVGSPLSLECTVEGTSNPNLYWYRQAAGRGLQLLFYSVGIGQISSEVPQNLSASRPQDRQFILSSKKLLLSDSGFYLCAWSPIEYYEQYFGPGTRLTVT.

The gene calls are TRBV7-9 and TRBJ2-2, with a tentative D call TRBD2 (6 bases). The CDR3 runs to 15 residues. Trimming removed 5 bases at V and 5 bases at J, with 15 bases between. CDR1 is SEHNR and CDR2 is FQNEAQ in the germline V gene (reference sequence). The DNA for the CDR3 is TGTGCCAGCAGCCCCCCTTTGCGGGGAACCGGGGAGCTGTTTTTT. Its translation is CASSPPLRGTGELFF.

The chain links TRBV6-6 to TRBJ2-5; possibly TRBD2 for D (6 bases). Germline V CDR1 and CDR2: MNHNY, SVGAGI (reference sequence). The CDR3 runs 14 residues. Trimming stripped 3 bases from V and 0 bases from J, with 8 bases between. The CDR3 protein is CASSYGGYQETQYF. The CDR3 DNA sequence: TGTGCCAGCAGTTATGGGGGGTACCAAGAGACCCAGTACTTC.

The chain couples TRBV6-6 to TRBJ2-2, with D unresolved. Germline V gives CDR1 MNHNY, CDR2 SVGAGI (reference sequence). V lost 7 bases and J 4 bases, leaving 13 bases between the germline ends. This CDR3 has 14 amino acids. The CDR3 DNA is TGTGCCAGCACCCCCAAGGCCCCCACCGGGGAGCTGTTTTTT. Translated: CASTPKAPTGELFF.

The gene calls are TRBV30 and TRBJ2-3; D call uncertain. Germline CDR1 GTSNPN, CDR2 SVGIG (reference sequence). The V and J ends lost 0 bases and 6 bases respectively, with 19 bases between them. The CDR3 is made up of 16 amino acids. The CDR3 DNA reads as TGTGCCTGGAGTGTACCCCGGACGGACCCCGCGGATACGCAGTATTTT. Translating gives CAWSVPRTDPADTQYF.

The chain recombines TRBV5-1 with TRBJ2-5; D may be TRBD1 (5 bases). Germline assignment: CDR1 SGHRS and CDR2 YFSETQ. This CDR3 region has 16 residues. The V end lost 5 bases, the J end lost 3 bases, and 20 bases lay between the germline ends. CDR3 bases: TGCGCCAGCAGGCGGACGATTGGGGCCTGGGAAGAGACCCAGTACTTC. Protein: CASRRTIGAWEETQYF.

The chain has TRBV5-5 and TRBJ1-6; maybe TRBD1 (5 bases). V was pared by 0 bases and J by 10 bases, with 14 bases between. Germline CDR1 and CDR2: SGHKS and YYEKEE (reference sequence). The CDR3 loop spans 15 amino acids. The CDR3 DNA follows: TGTGCCAGCAGCTTGGAGAGGGGAGTGAAGTCACCCCTCCACTTT. Amino acids: CASSLERGVKSPLHF.

This rearrangement joins TRBV19 to TRBJ1-2, with TRBD1 matching 9 bases. This CDR3 has 15 residues. CDR1 and CDR2 (germline): LNHDA, SQIVND (reference sequence). Trimming removed 2 bases from V and 4 bases from J; junction bases left unmatched: 5. In DNA form, the CDR3 reads TGTGCCAGTAGTATAACAGGGGGCGAACTCTATGGCTACACCTTC. This translates into CASSITGGELYGYTF.

V gene TRBV7-9 combines with J gene TRBJ1-2; 12 bases align to TRBD1. The V gene's germline CDR1 is SEHNR and CDR2 FQNEAQ (reference sequence). The V and J ends lost 5 bases and 4 bases, in that order; junction bases with no gene match: 5. The CDR3 is made up of 15 amino acids. CDR3 nucleotides: TGTGCCAGCAGCCCCGGGACAGGGGGCGCCTATGGCTACACCTTC. It is translated as CASSPGTGGAYGYTF.

The chain recombines TRBV5-1 with TRBJ2-2; 8 bases align to TRBD1. Losses at the gene ends were 0 bases for V and 5 bases for J; bases not matched to a gene: 6. The CDR3 extends over 16 amino acids. The germline V gene has CDR1 SGHRS and CDR2 YFSETQ. For the CDR3, the DNA is TGCGCCAGCAGCTTGGTACAGGGGGTGATAACCGGGGAGCTGTTTTTT. Protein: CASSLVQGVITGELFF.